This T cell receptor (beta chain) derives from a study of response to subunit inactivated influenza vaccine. TCRdb reprocessed the RT-PCR reads via MiXCR and lists one record per CDR3 protein. The sample includes roughly 500,000 distinct CDR3 sequences, around 21% seen only once; the top ten take under 3.5%. Study-level results: The authors offered the suggestion that each seasonal influenza vaccination recruits few new T cells.

V lost 1 base to trimming and J lost 6 bases; unmatched junction nucleotides: 14. CDR1 is SGHAT and CDR2 is FQDESV in the germline V gene (reference sequence). The CDR3 length is 18 residues. This clonotype has only a few counts. The antigen is unknown. This same sample was also taken into another study, of T cells expressing NK-cell markers. That work states: Production of TCR beta cDNA relied on 5'RACE template switching with UMIs. Just one sequenced donor of eight was HCMV-seronegative, while seven were seropositive. Restriction of sorting to alpha-beta TCR T cells was accomplished in several experiments using an anti-gamma-delta TCR antibody.

The TCR sequence derives from a man in his fifties or sixties who received an inactivated influenza vaccine. The source was CD4+ T cells sorted from PBMCs, collected 12 days after vaccination. The chain uses TRBV11-1 and TRBJ2-1; 8 positions agree with TRBD2. CDR3 nucleotides: TGTGCCAGCAGCTTAGGGGGGCTTGGGACTAGAGGACGCAATGAGCAGTTCTTC. Amino acids: CASSLGGLGTRGRNEQFF.